Shown below are 10 T cell receptor beta chains from a single sample sequenced in a study of T cells after yellow fever vaccination. TCRdb re-called the 5' RACE reads with MiXCR, one entry per CDR3 protein. The data contain 510,000 or so distinct CDR3 sequences, 19% of them seen just once; the ten biggest clones take up 13% to 15%. This material consisted of PBMCs, taken 15 days after the yellow fever booster vaccination. The receptor source for this set is a man aged 25-40 years who received the YFV17D yellow fever vaccine.

This clonotype was observed a few times. This chain uses TRBV4-3 with TRBJ2-6; D is tentatively TRBD1 or TRBD2 (5 bases each). The germline V and J ends were trimmed by 2 bases and 3 bases, with 8 bases remaining between them. This CDR3 is built from 15 residues. In germline, CDR1 is LGHNA, CDR2 YSLEER. CDR3 in amino acids: CASSQRDGGANVLTF. The DNA of the CDR3 is TGCGCCAGCAGCCAACGGGACGGTGGGGCCAACGTCCTGACTTTC.

This clonotype occurred a few times. The rearrangement joins TRBV7-2 to TRBJ2-7; D remains ambiguous. Trimming took off 4 bases at V and 2 bases at J, with 12 bases between the two ends. This CDR3 is built from 14 residues. Germline assignment: CDR1 SGHTA and CDR2 FQGNSA. The CDR3 protein is CASSSRAEAYEQYF. The CDR3 nucleotides are TGTGCCAGCAGCTCACGGGCGGAAGCCTACGAGCAGTACTTC.

This chain uses TRBV19 with TRBJ2-1; the match to TRBD2 covers 10 bases. This CDR3 region has 16 residues. CDR1 and CDR2 (germline): LNHDA, SQIVND (reference sequence). With V trimmed by 0 bases and J by 8 bases, 7 bases remained unmatched. The CDR3 protein is CASSIDSLAGAYEQFF. For the CDR3, the DNA is TGTGCCAGTAGTATAGATAGCCTAGCGGGAGCCTATGAGCAGTTCTTC.

The table lists this clonotype with many counts. The rearrangement uses TRBV29-1 and TRBJ1-1; 12 positions match TRBD1. This CDR3 is built from 16 residues. Trimming removed 7 bases from V and 3 bases from J; junction bases left unmatched: 12. CDR1 and CDR2 from the germline V gene are SQVTM and ANQGSEA. The CDR3 spells CSDTSSGTGGYTEAFF. The CDR3 DNA follows: TGCAGCGACACAAGTTCCGGGACAGGGGGCTACACTGAAGCTTTCTTT.

This clonotype has only a few counts. The chain is built from TRBV20-1 and TRBJ2-7; 12 bases map to TRBD2. The V segment lost 5 bases and the J segment 7 bases; nucleotides outside the gene matches: 12. The V gene's germline CDR1 is DFQATT and CDR2 SNEGSKA (reference sequence). The CDR3 is made up of 15 amino acids. CDR3 sequence (DNA): TGCAGTGCTGACCTTAGACTAGCGGGAGTCAGGGAGCAGTACTTC. Its protein is CSADLRLAGVREQYF.

This clonotype has a handful of counts. V is TRBV29-1 and J is TRBJ2-3; 13 bases match TRBD2. The CDR3 runs 15 residues. V gave up 4 bases and J gave up 6 bases; unmatched junction bases: 7. The germline V gene encodes CDR1 SQVTM and CDR2 ANQGSEA. CDR3 DNA: TGCAGCGTTGGAGGGACTAGCGGGATTAGGGATACGCAGTATTTT. Translating gives CSVGGTSGIRDTQYF.

CDR3 sequence reads: CASSSLGLQETQYF. The CDR3 DNA is TGTGCCAGCAGCTCACTCGGCCTCCAAGAGACCCAGTACTTC. The chain combines TRBV7-9 with TRBJ2-5; D not resolved. The CDR3 totals 14 residues. V lost 4 bases to trimming and J lost 1 base, with 10 bases between them. CDR1 SEHNR and CDR2 FQNEAQ come from the germline V gene (reference sequence).

V and J are TRBV20-1 and TRBJ2-5; TRBD2 aligns across 10 bases. V lost 0 bases to trimming and J lost 2 bases; unmatched junction nucleotides: 9. Germline lookup yields CDR1 DFQATT and CDR2 SNEGSKA (reference sequence). The CDR3 extends over 17 amino acids. The CDR3 loop reads CSARDPRTSGAQETQYF. The CDR3 DNA sequence: TGCAGTGCTAGAGACCCTAGGACTAGCGGAGCTCAAGAGACCCAGTACTTC.

This clonotype came up a few times. The chain carries TRBV5-1 and TRBJ2-1; TRBD1 is a possible D gene (5 bases). V lost 4 bases and J 2 bases, leaving 7 bases between the germline ends. CDR3 length equals 13 residues. The germline CDR1 and CDR2 sequences are SGHRS and YFSETQ. CDR3 sequence: CASSHRPYNEQFF. CDR3 DNA: TGCGCCAGCAGCCACAGGCCCTACAATGAGCAGTTCTTC.

CDR3 protein: CSAGDSGYTF. The DNA for the CDR3 is TGCAGTGCAGGGGACAGTGGCTACACCTTC. The chain combines TRBV20-1 with TRBJ1-2; 7 nucleotides line up with TRBD1. This CDR3 spans 10 amino acids. Germline values: CDR1 DFQATT, CDR2 SNEGSKA (reference sequence). The J segment lost 7 bases and the V segment lost 6 bases, leaving 2 bases of the junction unmatched.